This T cell receptor beta chain was retrieved from a study of T-cell reconstitution after alpha-beta-depleted transplantation in children. Whole-study findings and limits: Where alpha-beta T cells came from about two months after transplant was reportedly several hundred expanded graft clones.

In regard to this clonotype: No antigen is known for it.

The V gene's germline CDR1 is SGHRS and CDR2 YFSETQ. The CDR3 length is 15 residues. With V trimmed by 2 bases and J by 2 bases, 5 bases remained unmatched. Unique molecular identifiers were used in preparing the TCRbeta library. MiXCR, applied by TCRdb to the PCR reads, yields one record per CDR3 protein. The sample includes approximately 980,000 distinct CDR3 sequences, roughly 31% of them seen just once. Sequences were derived from PBMCs, mostly from graft donor cells, sampled 360 days after TCRalphabeta/CD19-depleted stem cell transplant. The chain carries TRBV5-1 and TRBJ2-7; the match to TRBD1 covers 9 bases. The clonotype originates from a boy in the first two years of life who had a stem cell transplant for SCID, so the T cells may come from the graft donor. In DNA, the CDR3 is TGCGCCAGCAGCTTAGACAGGGGGGATGCCTACGAGCAGTACTTC. Protein sequence: CASSLDRGDAYEQYF.